Here is one T cell receptor (beta chain) with its context. Its target is unknown. This CDR3 region has 13 residues. Germline loops: CDR1 KGHSH, CDR2 LQKENI. Trimming removed 3 bases at V and 4 bases at J, with 9 bases between. This sample is part of a study of neoadjuvant nivolumab and ipilimumab in lung cancer. Whole-study results and caveats: Blood richness before therapy tracked richness in tumors resected after neoadjuvant therapy. Resected tumors had greater TCR richness and clonality than uninvolved lung.

Assay used: immunoSEQ multiplex PCR; TCRdb lists only in-frame clones, some missing. The table lists around 24,000 clones, approximately 85% of them singletons. This specimen consisted of tumor tissue, obtained after neoadjuvant nivolumab, alone or with ipilimumab, at or shortly before surgery. The receptor comes from an adult with non-small cell lung cancer. The chain employs TRBV18 and TRBJ1-2; D is ambiguous. This chain's CDR3 is CASSPTGSYGYTF. The CDR3 nucleotides read TGTGCCAGCTCACCGACCGGATCCTATGGCTACACCTTC.